These 16 T cell receptor beta chains share one sample of origin, sequenced in a study of OX40 agonist ivuxolimab in advanced cancers. Libraries were prepared by immunoSEQ multiplex PCR; TCRdb keeps only in-frame clonotypes and omits some of them. The table includes 16,000 or so clones, about 75% detected once. Sequenced here: CD4+ or CD8+ T cells sorted from blood, sampled in a trial of the OX40 agonist ivuxolimab. The receptors here all came from an adult with an advanced solid tumor such as melanoma, head and neck, liver or kidney cancer.

This chain links TRBV7-9 with TRBJ2-7; 13 bases fit TRBD2. The CDR3 is made up of 16 amino acids. Per the germline V gene, CDR1 is SEHNR and CDR2 is FQNEAQ (reference sequence). The V and J ends lost 5 bases and 4 bases, in that order; junction bases with no gene match: 8. The CDR3, as DNA: TGTGCCAGCAGCACTGGGACTAGCGGGAATCTTTACGAGCAGTACTTC. This codes for CASSTGTSGNLYEQYF.

In DNA, the CDR3 is TGTGCCAGCAGTGAACGGGGCGCTGAAGCTTTCTTT. It yields the protein CASSERGAEAFF. The chain uses TRBV6-1 and TRBJ1-1; maybe TRBD1 (5 bases). The length of the CDR3 is 12 residues. The V end lost 2 bases, the J end lost 6 bases, and 7 bases lay between the germline ends. Germline values: CDR1 MNHNS, CDR2 SASEGT.

The chain carries TRBV5-6 and TRBJ2-7; the D is unclear. The germline CDR1 and CDR2 sequences are SGHDT and YYEEEE. Trimming pared 0 bases from V and 7 bases from J, leaving 11 bases between. The CDR3 runs 13 residues. The CDR3 sequence is CASSLGALREQYF. The CDR3 region has the DNA TGTGCCAGCAGCTTGGGGGCCCTTAGGGAGCAGTACTTC.

This clone was recorded at least ten times. The chain is built from TRBV6-1 and TRBJ1-4, with 11 nucleotides matching TRBD1. The germline V gene has CDR1 MNHNS and CDR2 SASEGT. The CDR3 length is 15 residues. The trim removed 5 bases at V and 8 bases at J, leaving 7 bases unmatched. The CDR3 spells CASSPGQGAYEKLFF. For the CDR3, the DNA is TGTGCCAGCAGTCCTGGACAGGGGGCTTACGAAAAACTGTTTTTT.

The chain combines TRBV9 with TRBJ1-3, with a possible D match to TRBD1 (5 bases). V dropped 7 bases and J dropped 1 base, with 9 bases sitting between them. CDR1 and CDR2 from the germline V gene are SGDLS and YYNGEE. CDR3 size: 13 residues. The CDR3 sequence: CASEGLSGNTIYF. The CDR3 DNA sequence: TGTGCCAGCGAGGGACTATCTGGAAACACCATATATTTT.

The chain recombines TRBV28 with TRBJ2-5; 8 positions agree with TRBD2. The V gene's germline CDR1 is MDHEN and CDR2 SYDVKM. The CDR3 is made up of 17 amino acids. V dropped 4 bases and J dropped 5; count of bases not matched to a gene: 15. CDR3 DNA sequence: TGTGCCAGCAGTTATTCGAGGACTAGCTTTTTGGGGGAGACCCAGTACTTC. Encoded protein: CASSYSRTSFLGETQYF.

This clone is categorized as hyperexpanded (1% or more). The chain joins TRBV5-4 to TRBJ1-4; D remains ambiguous. With 3 bases removed from V and 5 bases from J, the gap between germline ends came to 5 bases. The CDR3 has 12 amino acids. Germline CDR1 SGHNT, CDR2 YYREEE (reference sequence). The CDR3 loop reads CASSYQNEKLFF. In DNA form, the CDR3 reads TGTGCCAGCAGCTACCAAAATGAAAAACTGTTTTTT.

The sample holds a few counts of this clone. The chain recombines TRBV28 with TRBJ2-7, with D uncertain. V gave up 3 bases and J gave up 2 bases, with 11 bases separating them. Germline loops: CDR1 MDHEN, CDR2 SYDVKM. The CDR3 contains 14 residues. The CDR3 region has the DNA TGTGCCAGCAGTTTTAAGGGTATCGCCTACGAGCAGTACTTC. It yields the protein CASSFKGIAYEQYF.

The sample holds a few counts of this clone. The gene calls are TRBV7-9 and TRBJ2-6; D not resolved. The CDR3 is 15 amino acids. Trimming left V 5 bases short and J 1 base short, with 9 bases between. The germline V gene has CDR1 SEHNR and CDR2 FQNEAQ (reference sequence). Here the CDR3 DNA reads TGTGCCAGCAGCGTGACGGAGTCTGGGGCCAACGTCCTGACTTTC. Translated, it gives CASSVTESGANVLTF.

The table lists this clone with many counts. The chain joins TRBV18 to TRBJ1-1; a weak D match, TRBD1 (6 bases). This CDR3 has 14 residues. In germline, CDR1 is KGHSH, CDR2 LQKENI. Between the trimmed V and J ends, which lost 5 bases and 3 bases, there was a span of 13 bases. CDR3 amino acids: CASSEGVRDTEAFF. The CDR3 region has the DNA TGTGCCAGCTCAGAGGGGGTTAGGGACACTGAAGCTTTCTTT.

J is TRBJ2-7 and V is TRBV7-9; D is unclear. V lost 5 bases, J lost 6 bases, and 8 bases lay in between. Germline CDR1 is SEHNR and CDR2 is FQNEAQ (reference sequence). CDR3 length: 11 residues. The DNA for the CDR3 is TGTGCCAGCAGCCTAGACCTCGAGCAGTACTTC. Protein sequence: CASSLDLEQYF. The full variable domain, with the rest looked up from reference TRBV7-9 and TRBJ2-7, is DTGVSQNPRHKITKRGQNVTFRCDPISEHNRLYWYRQTLGQGPEFLTYFQNEAQLEKSRLLSDRFSAERPKGSFSTLEIQRTEQGDSAMYLCASSLDLEQYFGPGTRLTVT.

The chain has TRBV15 and TRBJ2-3; TRBD2 matches at 7 bases. Germline V gene sequence: CDR1 LNHNV, CDR2 YYDKDF (reference sequence). The CDR3 is 19 residues long. V shed 1 base, J shed 3 bases, and the junction held 16 bases outside the gene matches. The CDR3 loop is CATSRVGTEGGIFTDTQYF. Written as DNA, the CDR3 is TGTGCCACCAGCAGAGTGGGGACCGAGGGAGGGATTTTTACAGATACGCAGTATTTT.

V is TRBV19 and J is TRBJ1-1; TRBD1 is a possible D gene (5 bases). The V end was cut by 5 bases, the J end by 2 bases, with 9 bases between. The CDR3 has 13 amino acids. Germline loops: CDR1 LNHDA, CDR2 SQIVND (reference sequence). The CDR3 bases are TGTGCCAGTAGTCGATGGGGCAACACTGAAGCTTTCTTT. Its protein product is CASSRWGNTEAFF.

The rearrangement uses TRBV29-1 and TRBJ1-5; no clear D. This CDR3 has 15 residues. Germline assignment: CDR1 SQVTM and CDR2 ANQGSEA. Trimming removed 4 bases from V and 4 bases from J, with 17 bases in between. The CDR3 region has the DNA TGCAGCGTTGGCGGCCGCTCAGGTAATAATCAGCCCCAGCATTTT. Translation gives CSVGGRSGNNQPQHF.

Only one count was recorded for this clone. This chain links TRBV7-9 with TRBJ2-3; 12 bases line up with TRBD1. The germline V gene encodes CDR1 SEHNR and CDR2 FQNEAQ (reference sequence). J gave up 5 bases and V 4 bases, and 4 bases lay outside the gene matches. The CDR3 is 15 residues long. The CDR3 spells CASSSRDRGLDTQYF. CDR3 in DNA: TGTGCCAGCAGCTCCCGGGACAGGGGGCTAGATACGCAGTATTTT.

This clone ranks as medium-sized. This sequence joins TRBV5-5 and TRBJ2-3; 12 bases are shared with TRBD2. Germline V gives CDR1 SGHKS, CDR2 YYEKEE (reference sequence). The V and J ends lost 5 bases and 3 bases, in that order; junction bases with no gene match: 7. This CDR3 region has 16 residues. CDR3 DNA sequence: TGTGCCAGCAGTCTAGCGGGAGGGCCTTTAACAGATACGCAGTATTTT. Translated: CASSLAGGPLTDTQYF.